One sample yielded the 21 T cell receptor beta chains listed below, sequenced in a study of blood T cell repertoires in COVID-19. The assay was immunoSEQ multiplex PCR, and TCRdb's table has in-frame clones only and misses some. The sample includes around 400,000 clones, approximately 89% of them seen just once. The sample was PBMCs or T cells enriched from blood (not recorded which). Receptor source: a woman under 40 who had recovered from COVID-19.

This chain joins TRBV5-6 and TRBJ1-5, with D maybe TRBD1 (5 bases). The V gene lost 0 bases and the J gene lost 7 bases, with 26 bases spanning the gap. The CDR3 has 19 residues. The germline V gene encodes CDR1 SGHDT and CDR2 YYEEEE. The CDR3 spells CASSLGGNTWAAHGQPQHF. CDR3 DNA: TGTGCCAGCAGCTTGGGGGGCAACACGTGGGCGGCGCATGGACAGCCCCAGCATTTT.

The rearrangement links TRBV5-4 to TRBJ1-3; D unresolved. Trimming removed 1 base at V and 2 bases at J, with 10 bases between. The CDR3 sequence is 15 residues long. CDR1 is SGHNT, CDR2 YYREEE, per germline (reference sequence). CDR3 DNA sequence: TGTGCCAGCAGCTTGAGGTCGGGGACTGGAAACACCATATATTTT. Its protein is CASSLRSGTGNTIYF.

This chain links TRBV30 with TRBJ1-6, with D possibly being TRBD1 (5 bases). Germline CDR1 reads GTSNPN; CDR2 reads SVGIG (reference sequence). Trimming removed 0 bases from V and 10 bases from J, with 10 bases in between. The CDR3 contains 13 residues. CDR3 sequence (DNA): TGTGCCTGGAGTGTTCAGGGTCTGTCACCCCTCCACTTT. Its translation is CAWSVQGLSPLHF. The entire variable domain, with the rest obtained from reference TRBV30 and TRBJ1-6, is as follows: SQTIHQWPATLVQPVGSPLSLECTVEGTSNPNLYWYRQAAGRGLQLLFYSVGIGQISSEVPQNLSASRPQDRQFILSSKKLLLSDSGFYLCAWSVQGLSPLHFGNGTRLTVT.

CDR3 coding DNA: TGTGCCACCAGTGGTCCGATAGGACAGGGAGGAGTTCGTGAGCAGTACTTC. It translates to CATSGPIGQGGVREQYF. V usage is TRBV24-1 and J usage is TRBJ2-7; 8 bases match TRBD1. Germline assignment: CDR1 KGHDR and CDR2 SFDVKD. The CDR3 spans 17 residues. Trimming cost V 5 bases and J 7 bases; bases outside gene matches: 18.

The chain uses TRBV4-1 and TRBJ1-2, with TRBD1 as a possible D gene (6 bases). The V and J ends lost 2 bases and 7 bases respectively, with 8 bases between them. Germline-derived CDR1 and CDR2 are MGHRA and YSYEKL. The CDR3 sequence is 12 residues long. CDR3 bases: TGCGCCAGCAGCCAAAACAGGGCTGGCTACACCTTC. Its translation is CASSQNRAGYTF.

This clone was detected once. This chain links TRBV6-5 with TRBJ1-4, with TRBD1 matching 9 bases. Germline values: CDR1 MNHEY, CDR2 SVGAGI. The CDR3 runs 14 residues. V was clipped by 6 bases and J by 7 bases; unmatched bases: 6. The CDR3 here is CASSRGQGSEKLFF. CDR3 nucleotide sequence: TGTGCCAGCAGCCGGGGACAGGGTAGTGAAAAACTGTTTTTT.

This chain links TRBV28 with TRBJ1-6; possible D gene TRBD1, 6 bases. This CDR3 contains 16 residues. The germline gives CDR1 MDHEN, CDR2 SYDVKM. V was pared by 5 bases and J by 4 bases, with 15 bases between. CDR3 sequence reads: CASSPALQGYNSPLHF. The CDR3 bases are TGTGCCAGCAGTCCTGCCCTCCAGGGGTATAATTCACCCCTCCACTTT.

The chain recombines TRBV19 with TRBJ1-3; D may be TRBD1 (5 bases). Per the germline V gene, CDR1 is LNHDA and CDR2 is SQIVND (reference sequence). V lost 3 bases and J lost 4, with 16 bases in between. The CDR3 is 16 amino acids. The CDR3 here is CASSIRGHLSGNTIYF. The DNA of the CDR3 is TGTGCCAGTAGTATTCGAGGACATTTGAGCGGAAACACCATATATTTT.

The chain couples TRBV5-1 to TRBJ1-1; 8 bases agree with TRBD1. Germline assignment: CDR1 SGHRS and CDR2 YFSETQ. V shed 0 bases, J shed 1 base, and the junction held 8 bases outside the gene matches. The CDR3 is made up of 17 amino acids. CDR3 DNA sequence: TGCGCCAGCAGCTTGGTTTTGGCAGGGGGCGCGAACACTGAAGCTTTCTTT. Its translation: CASSLVLAGGANTEAFF. The full variable domain, its missing parts supplied by reference TRBV5-1 and TRBJ1-1, is KAGVTQTPRYLIKTRGQQVTLSCSPISGHRSVSWYQQTPGQGLQFLFEYFSETQRNKGNFPGRFSGRQFSNSRSEMNVSTLELGDSALYLCASSLVLAGGANTEAFFGQGTRLTVV.

In nucleotides, the CDR3 is TGTGCCAGCAGCAGAAACCGGGACAGGGGAGAAAAACTGTTTTTT. Protein sequence: CASSRNRDRGEKLFF. The genes are TRBV5-6 and TRBJ1-4; 10 bases are shared with TRBD1. The V gene end was trimmed by 4 bases and the J gene end by 8 bases; junction bases not matched to a gene: 8. The germline gives CDR1 SGHDT, CDR2 YYEEEE. This CDR3 is built from 15 residues.

The chain carries TRBV6-5 and TRBJ2-7; 7 bases fit TRBD2. V was clipped by 10 bases and J by 4 bases; unmatched bases: 10. This CDR3 has 13 residues. CDR1 is MNHEY, CDR2 SVGAGI, per germline. Here the CDR3 reads CATGGSGMYEQYF. CDR3 DNA sequence: TGTGCCACCGGTGGCAGCGGGATGTACGAGCAGTACTTC.

The chain couples TRBV21-1 to TRBJ1-1; the table's D call, TRBD1, has no DNA check behind it. TRBV21-1 is labeled a pseudogene. This CDR3 spans 16 amino acids. The CDR3 is CASSKGRTGKNTEAFF. The CDR3 coding sequence is TGTGCCAGCAGCAAAGGCCGGACAGGGAAAAACACTGAAGCTTTCTTT.

V gene TRBV5-6 combines with J gene TRBJ1-3; TRBD1 agrees at 7 bases. V was clipped by 6 bases and J by 4 bases; unmatched bases: 4. The CDR3 consists of 13 residues. Per germline, CDR1 SGHDT and CDR2 YYEEEE. In DNA form, the CDR3 reads TGTGCCAGCATTCGGACAGGAGGAAACACCATATATTTT. This translates into CASIRTGGNTIYF.

CDR3 amino acids: CSAEELGETQYF. The CDR3 nucleotides are TGCAGCGCTGAGGAGCTTGGGGAGACCCAGTACTTC. The V gene is TRBV29-1, the J gene TRBJ2-5; D is unclear. This CDR3 region has 12 residues. The germline V gene encodes CDR1 SQVTM and CDR2 ANQGSEA. V gave up 7 bases and J gave up 5 bases, with 14 bases separating them. Looking up the rest from reference TRBV29-1 and TRBJ2-5 gives the full variable domain: SAVISQKPSRDICQRGTSLTIQCQVDSQVTMMFWYRQQPGQSLTLIATANQGSEATYESGFVIDKFPISRPNLTFSTLTVSNMSPEDSSIYLCSAEELGETQYFGPGTRLLVL.

This chain links TRBV9 with TRBJ1-1; D gene uncertain. The CDR3 is 12 residues long. V was clipped by 4 bases and J by 6 bases, with 10 bases between them. The germline CDR1 and CDR2 sequences are SGDLS and YYNGEE. CDR3 loop: CASSSPSAEAFF. In nucleotides, the CDR3 is TGTGCCAGCAGCTCCCCCAGTGCTGAAGCTTTCTTT.

Points on this clone: A much larger clone lies a single base off, so this may be a read error. The chain has TRBV2 and TRBJ2-7; D is possibly TRBD2 (5 bases). V gave up 6 bases and J gave up 0 bases, with 6 bases separating them. This CDR3 region has 12 residues. Germline CDR1 SNHLY, CDR2 FYNNEI. The CDR3 DNA follows: TGTGCCAGCAGCGGGGACTCCTACGAGCAGTACTTC. Its translation: CASSGDSYEQYF.

The genes are TRBV6-2 or TRBV6-3 and TRBJ2-7, with D perhaps TRBD2 (6 bases). Germline assignment: CDR1 MNHEY and CDR2 SVGEGT. This CDR3 contains 13 residues. Trimming stripped 2 bases from V and 3 bases from J, with 8 bases between. This chain's CDR3 is CASSYGGLYEQYF. The DNA of the CDR3 is TGTGCCAGCAGTTACGGGGGACTCTACGAGCAGTACTTC.

The chain combines TRBV4-2 with TRBJ1-1, with D perhaps matching TRBD1 (6 bases). V lost 2 bases, J lost 0 bases, and 10 bases lay in between. The CDR3 has 15 amino acids. The germline V gene has CDR1 LGHNA and CDR2 YNFKEQ. The CDR3 coding sequence is TGTGCCAGCAGCCAAAATACAGGGCTGAACACTGAAGCTTTCTTT. Translation gives CASSQNTGLNTEAFF.

The gene calls are TRBV6-5 and TRBJ2-1; perhaps TRBD1 as D (6 bases). This CDR3 contains 13 residues. Germline CDR1 MNHEY, CDR2 SVGAGI. Trimming took 5 bases from V and 2 from J, leaving 7 bases between them. This chain's CDR3 is CASSRDTYNEQFF. The DNA of the CDR3 is TGTGCCAGCAGTCGGGACACCTACAATGAGCAGTTCTTC.

The chain combines TRBV30 with TRBJ1-2, with a tentative D call TRBD1 (6 bases). Germline V gene lookup returns CDR1 GTSNPN and CDR2 SVGIG (reference sequence). The V gene lost 4 bases and the J gene lost 8 bases, with 17 bases spanning the gap. The CDR3 length is 13 residues. CDR3 amino acids: CAWTGGRGSGYTF. The CDR3 DNA reads TGTGCCTGGACGGGGGGCAGGGGATCCGGCTACACCTTC. Using reference TRBV30 and TRBJ1-2 for the parts outside the CDR3, the full variable domain is SQTIHQWPATLVQPVGSPLSLECTVEGTSNPNLYWYRQAAGRGLQLLFYSVGIGQISSEVPQNLSASRPQDRQFILSSKKLLLSDSGFYLCAWTGGRGSGYTFGSGTRLTVV.

The chain links TRBV7-9 to TRBJ2-5; no reliable D call. V gave up 1 base and J gave up 1 base, with 4 bases separating them. Germline CDR1 and CDR2: SEHNR and FQNEAQ (reference sequence). The CDR3 extends over 13 amino acids. This CDR3 is CASSLGAQETQYF. The CDR3, as DNA: TGTGCCAGCAGCTTAGGCGCCCAAGAGACCCAGTACTTC.